Sequencing of this T cell receptor (beta chain) was carried out in a study of T-cell reconstitution after alpha-beta-depleted transplantation in children. A TCRbeta library incorporating unique molecular identifiers was prepared. TCRdb re-derived calls from the PCR reads in MiXCR, one entry per CDR3 protein. Here the sample spans over 550,000 distinct CDR3 sequences, over 9.5% being singletons. Trimming shortened V by 3 bases and J by 4 bases, and 12 bases separated the two germline ends. This CDR3 contains 14 residues. CDR1 and CDR2 (germline): KGHSH, LQKENI. The sequence was collected from a human donor who donated a stem cell graft to a child with acute myeloid leukemia. The chain combines TRBV18 with TRBJ1-2, with D hard to call. Sequenced here: PBMCs from the stem cell graft donor, sampled from the stem cell graft. CDR3 loop: CASSPMRATYGYTF. CDR3 bases: TGTGCCAGCTCACCGATGAGGGCGACCTATGGCTACACCTTC.